This T cell receptor (beta chain) was sequenced during a study of lymphopenia after photon versus proton radiotherapy. Concerning this clone: Its antigen remains unknown.

This CDR3 contains 15 residues. Trimming cost V 5 bases and J 8 bases, with 18 bases left between them. Germline V gene lookup returns CDR1 MDHEN and CDR2 SYDVKM. Here immunoSEQ multiplex PCR was the method, and the copy in TCRdb shows in-frame clones only, minus some. The data contain around 30,000 clones, 75% to 90% of them singletons. Overall study findings and caveats: Authors raise, but do not show, better survival with proton therapy. In patients who died, overall survival fell as post-nadir TCR diversity dropped more.

The material was peripheral blood, obtained from a patient treated with proton-based radiotherapy. The clonotype was recovered from a woman aged 70-85 years with pancreatic cancer. The chain joins TRBV28 to TRBJ1-4, with unresolved D. CDR3 loop: CASSLDFGLGEKLFF. The CDR3 region has the DNA TGTGCCAGCAGTCTCGATTTCGGACTGGGAGAAAAACTGTTTTTT.